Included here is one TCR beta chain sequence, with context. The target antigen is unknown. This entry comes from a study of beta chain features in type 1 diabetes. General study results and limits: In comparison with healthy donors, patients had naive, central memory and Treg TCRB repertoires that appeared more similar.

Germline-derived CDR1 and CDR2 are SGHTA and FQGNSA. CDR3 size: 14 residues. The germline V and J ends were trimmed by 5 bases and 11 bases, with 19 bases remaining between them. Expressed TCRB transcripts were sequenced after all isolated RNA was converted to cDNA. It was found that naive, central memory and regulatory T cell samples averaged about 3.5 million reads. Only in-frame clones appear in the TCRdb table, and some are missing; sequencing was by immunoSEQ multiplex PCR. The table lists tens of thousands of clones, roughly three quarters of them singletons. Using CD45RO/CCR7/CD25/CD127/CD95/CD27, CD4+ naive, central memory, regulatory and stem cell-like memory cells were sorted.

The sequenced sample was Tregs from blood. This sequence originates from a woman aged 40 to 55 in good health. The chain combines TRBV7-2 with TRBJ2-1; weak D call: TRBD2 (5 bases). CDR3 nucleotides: TGTGCCAGCAGCCCCGTCGGGGTCAAAGCCCAGCAGTTCTTC. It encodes CASSPVGVKAQQFF.